These 21 T cell receptor beta chains came from one sample sequenced in a study of spatial heterogeneity in lung cancer. This sample's time point: sample taken at primary tumor resection. The antigens for these receptors are not known. TCRdb re-called the 5' RACE reads through MiXCR, storing one row per CDR3 protein. The sample gives under 15,000 distinct CDR3 sequences, around 6.1% of which show up once; over 8.5% is in the top ten. Study-level results: Tumors with more nonsynonymous mutations had more expanded intratumoral alpha and beta TCRs.

The sequences come from lung tumor tissue, collected at surgery. These receptors came from a female donor with early-stage non-small cell lung cancer.

In this sample, this clonotype turned up many times. This chain joins TRBV2 and TRBJ2-1; 8 positions agree with TRBD2. With 3 bases clipped from V and 6 bases from J, the junction kept 10 bases outside the gene matches. The CDR3 extends over 16 amino acids. From germline, CDR1 is SNHLY and CDR2 FYNNEI. CDR3 sequence: CASSDPGLEVVNEQFF. The DNA for the CDR3 is TGTGCCAGCAGTGACCCGGGACTAGAGGTTGTCAATGAGCAGTTCTTC.

This clonotype was seen many times. The V gene is TRBV6-1, the J gene TRBJ2-1, with D tentatively TRBD1 or TRBD2 (5 bases each). CDR3 size: 15 residues. V dropped 2 bases and J dropped 6 bases, with 14 bases sitting between them. Germline V lookup: CDR1 MNHNS, CDR2 SASEGT. The CDR3 here is CASSEPAEGTNEQFF. CDR3 nucleotide sequence: TGTGCCAGCAGTGAACCCGCTGAGGGGACCAATGAGCAGTTCTTC.

This clonotype was counted ten times or more. V is TRBV12-3 or TRBV12-4 and J is TRBJ2-2; D is possibly TRBD2 (6 bases). The CDR3 extends over 15 amino acids. V shed 2 bases and J shed 1 base, with 8 bases lying between them. The DNA for the CDR3 is TGTGCCAGCAGTTTACTAGCGTTGAACACCGGGGAGCTGTTTTTT. It codes for CASSLLALNTGELFF.

Ten or more counts support this clonotype. The genes are TRBV12-3 or TRBV12-4 and TRBJ2-7; D not resolved. The V end was cut by 3 bases, the J end by 6 bases, with 12 bases between. There are 13 residues in the CDR3. The CDR3 coding sequence is TGTGCCAGCAGTTTTGGCCTAGTGGTCGAGCAGTACTTC. This translates into CASSFGLVVEQYF.

This clonotype was observed at least ten times. The V gene is TRBV7-3, the J gene TRBJ2-1; TRBD1 matches at 7 bases. Germline-derived CDR1 and CDR2 are SGHTA and FQGTGA. V shed 2 bases and J 9 bases; nucleotides not matched to a gene: 7. The CDR3 runs 14 residues. CDR3 sequence (DNA): TGTGCCAGCAGCTTATACAGGGGTATGGGTGAGCAGTTCTTC. This encodes CASSLYRGMGEQFF.

This clonotype has ten or more counts. The chain recombines TRBV5-1 with TRBJ2-2, with 7 positions matching TRBD2. Germline CDR1 is SGHRS and CDR2 is YFSETQ. V lost 6 bases to trimming and J lost 4 bases; unmatched junction nucleotides: 12. This CDR3 region has 16 residues. CDR3 protein: CASTTGGLVSTGELFF. The DNA of the CDR3 is TGCGCCAGCACGACCGGAGGACTAGTCAGCACCGGGGAGCTGTTTTTT. Drawing the rest from reference TRBV5-1 and TRBJ2-2, the complete variable domain is KAGVTQTPRYLIKTRGQQVTLSCSPISGHRSVSWYQQTPGQGLQFLFEYFSETQRNKGNFPGRFSGRQFSNSRSEMNVSTLELGDSALYLCASTTGGLVSTGELFFGEGSRLTVL.

This clonotype was counted ten times or more. In DNA form, the CDR3 reads TGTGCCAGCAGCCAAACCCGCGGTACGCAGTATTTT. Translation gives CASSQTRGTQYF. The chain links TRBV3-1 to TRBJ2-3; D is unclear. The CDR3 is made up of 12 amino acids. V was cut by 2 bases and J by 8 bases, with 8 bases left in between. Germline CDR1 LGHDT, CDR2 YNNKEL (reference sequence).

This clonotype was seen repeatedly, ten times or more. The chain employs TRBV7-9 and TRBJ2-6; possible D gene TRBD1, 5 bases. CDR3 size: 13 residues. CDR1 SEHNR and CDR2 FQNEAQ come from the germline V gene (reference sequence). V lost 1 base, J lost 9 bases, and 7 bases lay in between. CDR3 loop: CASSLGQYNVLTF. The CDR3 region has the DNA TGTGCCAGCAGCTTAGGACAGTACAACGTCCTGACTTTC.

This clonotype was observed many times. The chain couples TRBV7-2 to TRBJ2-3; 10 bases match TRBD1. The germline V gene encodes CDR1 SGHTA and CDR2 FQGNSA. The CDR3 has 14 residues. Unmatched junction bases numbered 3, after V lost 5 bases and J lost 4 bases. CDR3: CASSRDRGADTQYF. The CDR3 DNA follows: TGTGCCAGCAGCCGGGACAGGGGTGCAGATACGCAGTATTTT.

The table lists this clonotype with many counts. J is TRBJ2-7 and V is TRBV30; D is uncertain. Germline V gene data show CDR1 as GTSNPN and CDR2 as SVGIG (reference sequence). V lost 2 bases, J lost 2 bases, and 7 bases lay in between. CDR3 length: 12 residues. DNA of the CDR3: TGTGCCTGGAGTTCCGGAACCTACGAGCAGTACTTC. It encodes CAWSSGTYEQYF.

This clonotype was seen repeatedly, ten times or more. V and J are TRBV20-1 and TRBJ2-5, with 14 bases lining up with TRBD2. The CDR3 totals 16 residues. The V gene's germline CDR1 is DFQATT and CDR2 SNEGSKA (reference sequence). Trimming cost V 5 bases and J 3 bases; bases outside gene matches: 8. CDR3 coding DNA: TGCAGTGCTGGACTAGCGGGGGGAGGAGGAGAAGAGACCCAGTACTTC. Amino acid sequence: CSAGLAGGGGEETQYF.

This clonotype occurred many times. The chain uses TRBV3-1 and TRBJ2-3, with 7 bases identical to TRBD2. Germline lookup yields CDR1 LGHDT and CDR2 YNNKEL (reference sequence). The CDR3 has 13 amino acids. Germline trimming cut 8 bases from V and 0 bases from J; bases unmatched to any gene: 2. CDR3 bases: TGTGCCAGCGAGCGGGGTAGCACAGATACGCAGTATTTT. This gives the protein CASERGSTDTQYF.

This clonotype rates as medium-sized. This rearrangement joins TRBV5-1 to TRBJ2-5; D unresolved. Trimming took off 1 base at V and 5 bases at J, with 12 bases between the two ends. CDR1 and CDR2 (germline): SGHRS, YFSETQ. This CDR3 contains 14 residues. The CDR3 DNA reads TGCGCCAGCAGCTTGAGGCAGGCGGCGGAGACCCAGTACTTC. It translates to CASSLRQAAETQYF.

The table lists this clonotype with many counts. V is TRBV27 and J is TRBJ1-5; D is possibly TRBD1 (5 bases). Trimming shortened V by 5 bases and J by 7 bases, and 18 bases separated the two germline ends. CDR1 and CDR2 (germline): MNHEY, SMNVEV (reference sequence). The length of the CDR3 is 15 residues. The CDR3 spells CASSVRDPRGQPQHF. In DNA, the CDR3 is TGTGCCAGCAGTGTCCGGGACCCCCGCGGGCAGCCCCAGCATTTT.

This clonotype came up many times. This chain uses TRBV27 with TRBJ2-3; D is uncertain. CDR1 is MNHEY, CDR2 SMNVEV, per germline (reference sequence). The CDR3 spans 13 residues. V was cut by 8 bases and J by 6 bases, with 15 bases left in between. CDR3 loop: CASPKRPGDTQYF. The CDR3 bases are TGTGCCAGCCCGAAGAGACCCGGCGATACGCAGTATTTT.

This clonotype was counted ten times or more. J is TRBJ2-5 and V is TRBV6-2 or TRBV6-3; D gene uncertain. V shed 2 bases and J shed 2 bases, with 9 bases lying between them. The germline CDR1 and CDR2 sequences are MNHEY and SVGEGT. There are 14 residues in the CDR3. CDR3 loop: CASSYPGGQETQYF. The CDR3 DNA reads TGTGCCAGCAGTTACCCGGGTGGTCAAGAGACCCAGTACTTC.

In this sample, this clonotype turned up many times. CDR3 DNA: TGTGCCATCAAATTGCCGAACACAGATACGCAGTATTTT. Its translation: CAIKLPNTDTQYF. The V call is TRBV10-3, the J call TRBJ2-3; no reliable D call. Between the trimmed V and J ends, which lost 7 bases and 2 bases, there was a span of 10 bases. The V gene's germline CDR1 is ENHRY and CDR2 SYGVKD. This CDR3 is built from 13 residues.

This clonotype was observed many times. The CDR3 region is CASSYRGSGLEKLFF. The CDR3 DNA reads as TGTGCCAGCAGTTACAGGGGTTCAGGCCTGGAAAAACTGTTTTTT. The genes are TRBV5-5 and TRBJ1-4, with 7 bases identical to TRBD1. Germline CDR1 reads SGHKS; CDR2 reads YYEKEE (reference sequence). With V trimmed by 5 bases and J by 8 bases, 12 bases remained unmatched. There are 15 residues in the CDR3.

There are many counts of this clonotype. J is TRBJ2-1 and V is TRBV18; 8 bases are a match to TRBD2. This CDR3 region has 15 residues. Trimming took 4 bases from V and 4 from J; bases not matched to a gene: 6. The germline V gene has CDR1 KGHSH and CDR2 LQKENI. DNA for the CDR3: TGTGCCAGCTCACGAGGAGCGGGGGATTACAATGAGCAGTTCTTC. Its translation: CASSRGAGDYNEQFF.

This clonotype was recorded many times. This chain joins TRBV6-5 and TRBJ1-2; TRBD1 agrees at 9 bases. The CDR3 runs to 15 residues. The V gene end was trimmed by 5 bases and the J gene end by 2 bases; junction bases not matched to a gene: 6. Germline CDR1 MNHEY, CDR2 SVGAGI. The CDR3 nucleotides read TGTGCCAGCAGTACTCCGGGGACAGGGAACTATGGCTACACCTTC. This sequence encodes CASSTPGTGNYGYTF.

This clonotype was observed at least ten times. CDR3 bases: TGTGCCAGCTCATCTTCCGGGACAGTCACAGATACGCAGTATTTT. Amino acid sequence: CASSSSGTVTDTQYF. V usage is TRBV18 and J usage is TRBJ2-3, with 7 positions matching TRBD1. With V trimmed by 5 bases and J by 2 bases, 7 bases remained unmatched. CDR3 length: 15 residues. Germline V CDR1 and CDR2: KGHSH, LQKENI.